These 32 T cell receptor beta chains originate from one sample sequenced in a study of T cells after yellow fever vaccination. MiXCR was run by TCRdb on the 5' RACE reads, yielding one entry per CDR3 protein. Of 200,000 to 300,000 distinct CDR3 sequences detected, approximately 12% appear once; the ten largest clones hold 0.45% to 0.65%. The sequencing used CD4+ T cells sorted from PBMCs, collected 45 days after the yellow fever booster vaccination. Receptor source: a man younger than 40 who received the YFV17D yellow fever vaccine.

This chain joins TRBV20-1 and TRBJ2-1; the match to TRBD2 covers 10 bases. V lost 3 bases to trimming and J lost 7 bases; unmatched junction nucleotides: 12. CDR1 is DFQATT and CDR2 is SNEGSKA in the germline V gene (reference sequence). The CDR3 is 16 residues long. CDR3 sequence: CSASRGASGSSNEQFF. CDR3 DNA sequence: TGCAGTGCTAGTAGGGGGGCTAGCGGGAGTTCTAATGAGCAGTTCTTC.

The table lists this clonotype with many counts. The V gene is TRBV20-1, the J gene TRBJ1-2; no clear D gene. V was shortened by 5 bases and J by 8 bases, with 24 bases between the two germline ends. CDR3 size: 15 residues. CDR1 is DFQATT and CDR2 is SNEGSKA in the germline V gene (reference sequence). Written as DNA, the CDR3 is TGCAGTGCTCCCGACCTCTTGGGTGCGACGGGCGGCTACACCTTC. Translation gives CSAPDLLGATGGYTF.

This clonotype was recorded at least ten times. V gene TRBV6-6 combines with J gene TRBJ2-7; a possible D gene is TRBD1 (5 bases). V lost 0 bases and J lost 3, with 6 bases in between. Germline CDR1 is MNHNY and CDR2 is SVGAGI (reference sequence). This CDR3 region has 13 residues. The CDR3 protein is CASSYSDSYEQYF. The CDR3, as DNA: TGTGCCAGCAGTTACTCTGACAGCTACGAGCAGTACTTC.

This clonotype was counted a few times. The chain combines TRBV12-3 or TRBV12-4 with TRBJ1-5, with D possibly being TRBD1 (6 bases). This CDR3 is 12 amino acids long. V was clipped by 6 bases and J by 6 bases, with 9 bases between them. The CDR3 is CASSTGSQPQHF. In DNA form, the CDR3 reads TGTGCCAGCAGCACAGGGAGTCAGCCCCAGCATTTT.

This clonotype has more than one count but fewer than ten. V usage is TRBV15 and J usage is TRBJ2-1, with D maybe TRBD2 (6 bases). The germline V gene has CDR1 LNHNV and CDR2 YYDKDF (reference sequence). Trimming took 5 bases from V and 5 from J, leaving 16 bases between them. The CDR3 length is 15 residues. CDR3 loop: CATSGGSGVNNEQFF. The CDR3, as DNA: TGTGCCACCAGCGGGGGGTCGGGTGTCAACAATGAGCAGTTCTTC.

This clonotype was counted a few times. The V and J genes are TRBV20-1 and TRBJ1-1; the match to TRBD1 covers 9 bases. The CDR3 has 13 amino acids. V was pared by 6 bases and J by 9 bases, with 11 bases of the junction left unmatched. Germline loops: CDR1 DFQATT, CDR2 SNEGSKA (reference sequence). CDR3 residues: CSASTGTGKKAFF. Here the CDR3 DNA reads TGCAGTGCCAGCACCGGGACAGGGAAGAAAGCTTTCTTT.

This chain connects TRBV28 to TRBJ2-1; D gene unclear. Between the trimmed V and J ends, which lost 1 base and 0 bases, there was a span of 13 bases. CDR3 length: 17 amino acids. CDR1 MDHEN and CDR2 SYDVKM come from the germline V gene. The CDR3 reads CASSLYPTPSSYNEQFF. CDR3 in DNA: TGTGCCAGCAGTTTATATCCCACACCGAGCTCCTACAATGAGCAGTTCTTC.

This sequence joins TRBV18 and TRBJ2-1; 7 bases align to TRBD1. CDR3 length equals 17 residues. CDR1 and CDR2 from the germline V gene are KGHSH and LQKENI. Losses at the gene ends were 3 bases for V and 0 bases for J; bases not matched to a gene: 8. Here the CDR3 DNA reads TGTGCCAGCTCACCGACACTGACAGGGAGCTCCTACAATGAGCAGTTCTTC. It specifies CASSPTLTGSSYNEQFF.

This clonotype was picked up a small number of times. The gene calls are TRBV21-1 and TRBJ2-7. TRBV21-1 is marked as a pseudogene. This CDR3 spans 17 amino acids. The CDR3 DNA reads TGTGCCAGCAGCAAAGCGCTTTGGCTGGCCCCGATTAACGAGCAGTACTTC. It encodes CASSKALWLAPINEQYF.

This clonotype was counted between two and nine times. The chain combines TRBV20-1 with TRBJ2-7, with D possibly being TRBD2 (6 bases). Deletions cut 0 bases from V and 1 base from J, with 13 bases between. This CDR3 has 15 amino acids. Germline V lookup: CDR1 DFQATT, CDR2 SNEGSKA (reference sequence). Here the CDR3 DNA reads TGCAGTGCTAGAGATGGGAGGCGGAGTTCCTACGAGCAGTACTTC. Residues: CSARDGRRSSYEQYF.

The CDR3 nucleotides read TGCGCCAGCAGCTTGGCCTCGGGCTCAGGTTCGAACGAGCAGTACTTC. This sequence encodes CASSLASGSGSNEQYF. The rearrangement uses TRBV5-1 and TRBJ2-7; D uncertain. Germline V gene data show CDR1 as SGHRS and CDR2 as YFSETQ. CDR3 size: 16 residues. The V end lost 0 bases, the J end lost 5 bases, and 18 bases lay between the germline ends.

The sample holds a few counts of this clonotype. The chain combines TRBV27 with TRBJ2-5, with 7 bases aligning to TRBD2. J lost 7 bases, V lost 0 bases, and 8 bases had no gene match. The length of the CDR3 is 15 residues. Germline V CDR1 and CDR2: MNHEY, SMNVEV (reference sequence). The CDR3 is CASSLSGGFTRTQYF. The CDR3 bases are TGTGCCAGCAGTTTATCCGGGGGGTTTACTCGGACCCAGTACTTC.

This clonotype was seen just once. V and J are TRBV6-5 and TRBJ2-3, with D perhaps TRBD2 (6 bases). The germline V and J ends were trimmed by 0 bases and 1 base, with 11 bases remaining between them. Looked up from germline, CDR1 is MNHEY and CDR2 is SVGAGI. CDR3 length: 16 residues. In nucleotides, the CDR3 is TGTGCCAGCAGTTACTCGGCCCCGGGGGGCACAGATACGCAGTATTTT. Translation gives CASSYSAPGGTDTQYF.

This clonotype was counted only a few times. The gene calls are TRBV5-1 and TRBJ1-1; 7 bases match TRBD1. V gave up 1 base and J gave up 9 bases; unmatched junction bases: 12. The V gene's germline CDR1 is SGHRS and CDR2 YFSETQ. The length of the CDR3 is 15 residues. The CDR3 reads CASSLRGQPEDKAFF. CDR3 DNA: TGCGCCAGCAGCTTGAGGGGACAGCCGGAGGATAAAGCTTTCTTT.

With respect to this clonotype: A much larger clone differs by one base, so this may be a read error. J is TRBJ2-4 and V is TRBV29-1, with D hard to call. The length of the CDR3 is 13 residues. Germline values: CDR1 SQVTM, CDR2 ANQGSEA. The CDR3 loop is CSAQGLAKNMQYF. In DNA form, the CDR3 reads TGCAGCGCCCAAGGGTTAGCCAAAAACATGCAGTACTTC.

The sample holds a few counts of this clonotype. The genes are TRBV5-1 and TRBJ1-6, with TRBD1 matching 8 bases. The length of the CDR3 is 14 residues. Germline-derived CDR1 and CDR2 are SGHRS and YFSETQ. V was pared by 2 bases and J by 10 bases, with 5 bases of the junction left unmatched. CDR3 bases: TGCGCCAGCAGCTTTACAGGGGGAGACTCACCCCTCCACTTT. Translated, it gives CASSFTGGDSPLHF. The whole variable domain, filled in from reference TRBV5-1 and TRBJ1-6, reads KAGVTQTPRYLIKTRGQQVTLSCSPISGHRSVSWYQQTPGQGLQFLFEYFSETQRNKGNFPGRFSGRQFSNSRSEMNVSTLELGDSALYLCASSFTGGDSPLHFGNGTRLTVT.

This clonotype was detected only a few times. The chain links TRBV6-2 or TRBV6-3 to TRBJ1-4; TRBD1 matches 7 bases. CDR3 length: 12 amino acids. Germline V CDR1 and CDR2: MNHEY, SVGEGT. V lost 5 bases and J lost 10; bases outside the gene matches: 4. CDR3 protein: CASSRQGGKLFF. As DNA, the CDR3 is TGTGCCAGCAGTCGACAGGGTGGAAAACTGTTTTTT.

This clonotype occurred many times. The chain links TRBV29-1 to TRBJ2-3; 7 nucleotides match TRBD2. Germline lookup yields CDR1 SQVTM and CDR2 ANQGSEA. Trimming removed 7 bases from V and 0 bases from J; junction bases left unmatched: 7. The CDR3 is made up of 14 amino acids. The CDR3 DNA is TGCAGCGAGTCGCGGGACTACAGCACAGATACGCAGTATTTT. Encoded protein: CSESRDYSTDTQYF.

The chain combines TRBV6-5 with TRBJ1-3; D may be TRBD1 (5 bases). Trimming shortened V by 2 bases and J by 2 bases, and 10 bases separated the two germline ends. Germline loops: CDR1 MNHEY, CDR2 SVGAGI. The CDR3 runs 15 residues. The CDR3 sequence is CASSYGGVAGNTIYF. The CDR3 bases are TGTGCCAGCAGTTACGGGGGAGTCGCTGGAAACACCATATATTTT.

This clonotype was found a few times. This sequence joins TRBV29-1 and TRBJ2-1; 9 bases match TRBD2. The CDR3 has 13 residues. Germline CDR1 SQVTM, CDR2 ANQGSEA. Unmatched junction bases numbered 5, after V lost 4 bases and J lost 7 bases. CDR3 coding DNA: TGCAGCGTTGGGTATCTAGCGGGAAATGAGCAGTTCTTC. Its protein product is CSVGYLAGNEQFF.

Only a few counts were recorded for this clonotype. This chain connects TRBV7-8 to TRBJ2-7; 12 positions agree with TRBD2. The CDR3 consists of 14 residues. V lost 5 bases, J lost 5 bases, and 4 bases stayed unmatched. The V gene's germline CDR1 is SGHVS and CDR2 FQNEAQ. CDR3 in amino acids: CASSPTSGSNEQYF. The CDR3 DNA is TGTGCCAGCAGCCCGACTAGCGGGAGCAACGAGCAGTACTTC.

This clonotype occurred a few times. The chain's CDR3 is CASTHSGRWGNEQFF. Here the CDR3 DNA reads TGTGCCAGCACTCACAGCGGGAGGTGGGGCAATGAGCAGTTCTTC. The V and J genes are TRBV12-3 or TRBV12-4 and TRBJ2-1; TRBD2 aligns across 9 bases. The V and J ends lost 7 bases and 6 bases, in that order; junction bases with no gene match: 10. The CDR3 consists of 15 residues.

The genes are TRBV24-1 and TRBJ2-1; D ambiguous. Per the germline V gene, CDR1 is KGHDR and CDR2 is SFDVKD. CDR3 size: 11 residues. V was cut by 10 bases and J by 4 bases, with 7 bases left in between. The CDR3 sequence is CATSSYNEQFF. For the CDR3, the DNA is TGTGCCACTTCTTCTTACAATGAGCAGTTCTTC.

The rearrangement joins TRBV7-2 to TRBJ2-7; 11 nucleotides align to TRBD1. This CDR3 region has 15 residues. V shed 5 bases and J 6 bases; nucleotides not matched to a gene: 9. Per the germline V gene, CDR1 is SGHTA and CDR2 is FQGNSA. DNA for the CDR3: TGTGCCAGCAGCCCACGGGACAGGGGGTCCGGCGAGCAGTACTTC. It translates to CASSPRDRGSGEQYF.

The chain carries TRBV2 and TRBJ2-7; 9 bases map to TRBD1. With V trimmed by 11 bases and J by 6 bases, 8 bases remained unmatched. CDR1 SNHLY and CDR2 FYNNEI come from the germline V gene. The CDR3 loop spans 12 amino acids. As DNA, the CDR3 is TGTGCCGGAGGGACAGGGTTTATCGAGCAGTACTTC. Its translation is CAGGTGFIEQYF.

The table lists this clonotype with a few counts. The V gene is TRBV5-1, the J gene TRBJ2-2; 8 nucleotides agree with TRBD1. With V trimmed by 4 bases and J by 3 bases, 5 bases remained unmatched. CDR3 length equals 15 residues. The germline gives CDR1 SGHRS, CDR2 YFSETQ. This chain's CDR3 is CASSGGTGDTGELFF. The CDR3 nucleotides are TGCGCCAGCAGCGGTGGGACAGGAGACACCGGGGAGCTGTTTTTT.

This chain uses TRBV28 with TRBJ2-7; 8 nucleotides line up with TRBD2. Germline CDR1 MDHEN, CDR2 SYDVKM. With 6 bases clipped from V and 0 bases from J, the junction kept 4 bases outside the gene matches. This CDR3 is 14 amino acids long. The CDR3 here is CASSHGGVSYEQYF. The CDR3 DNA follows: TGTGCCAGCAGCCACGGGGGGGTCTCCTACGAGCAGTACTTC.

This clonotype showed up many times. This chain uses TRBV7-2 with TRBJ2-3; no firm D call. The CDR3 runs 12 residues. Trimming pared 5 bases from V and 3 bases from J, leaving 6 bases between. In germline, CDR1 is SGHTA, CDR2 FQGNSA. The CDR3 here is CASSRRTDTQYF. The DNA for the CDR3 is TGTGCCAGCAGCCGACGGACAGATACGCAGTATTTT.

The chain recombines TRBV9 with TRBJ2-2; 7 nucleotides match TRBD2. Germline CDR1 and CDR2: SGDLS and YYNGEE. This CDR3 is 15 amino acids long. Losses at the gene ends were 7 bases for V and 0 bases for J; bases not matched to a gene: 6. For the CDR3, the DNA is TGTGCCAGCGGCGGGAGAACCGCGAACACCGGGGAGCTGTTTTTT. It translates to CASGGRTANTGELFF.

In this sample, this clonotype turned up many times. The CDR3 sequence: CASNRDRVYNEQFF. The CDR3 DNA is TGTGCCAGCAACCGGGACAGGGTCTACAATGAGCAGTTCTTC. J is TRBJ2-1 and V is TRBV6-5; 9 nucleotides agree with TRBD1. This CDR3 has 14 amino acids. Germline V gene lookup returns CDR1 MNHEY and CDR2 SVGAGI. The V segment lost 7 bases and the J segment 3 bases; nucleotides outside the gene matches: 4.

This clonotype has ten or more counts. The chain joins TRBV7-2 to TRBJ1-5; D is uncertain. This CDR3 contains 14 residues. Trimming pared 1 base from V and 6 bases from J, leaving 10 bases between. CDR1 is SGHTA and CDR2 is FQGNSA in the germline V gene. The CDR3 bases are TGTGCCAGCAGCTTAGTTGCGGTTGGTCAGCCCCAGCATTTT. Translated: CASSLVAVGQPQHF. The full variable domain, in which reference TRBV7-2 and TRBJ1-5 provide the parts outside the CDR3, is GAGVSQSPSNKVTEKGKDVELRCDPISGHTALYWYRQSLGQGLEFLIYFQGNSAPDKSGLPSDRFSAERTGGSVSTLTIQRTQQEDSAVYLCASSLVAVGQPQHFGDGTRLSIL.

The chain joins TRBV11-2 to TRBJ2-3, with 8 bases aligning to TRBD2. Per the germline V gene, CDR1 is SGHAT and CDR2 is FQNNGV. The CDR3 is made up of 15 amino acids. The ends lost 5 bases at V and 5 bases at J; junction bases unmatched: 9. In nucleotides, the CDR3 is TGTGCCAGCAGCCGGGAGGGGAGTGGCATAGATACGCAGTATTTT. Translation gives CASSREGSGIDTQYF.